Below, 23 T cell receptor beta chains from the same sample are listed, as sequenced in a study of T-cell reconstitution after alpha-beta-depleted transplantation in children. Unique molecular identifiers were used to barcode this TCRbeta library. TCRdb itself ran the PCR reads through MiXCR, one entry per CDR3 protein. The sample carries about 690,000 distinct CDR3 sequences, roughly 15% recorded once. The sequencing here drew on PBMCs from the stem cell graft donor, taken from the stem cell graft. Every receptor here comes from a human donor who donated a stem cell graft to a child with acute myeloid leukemia.

The sample holds a few counts of this clonotype. The V gene is TRBV5-4, the J gene TRBJ2-1; 12 bases map to TRBD2. The CDR3 length is 19 residues. Germline V CDR1 and CDR2: SGHNT, YYREEE (reference sequence). V lost 1 base, J lost 0 bases, and 8 bases stayed unmatched. CDR3 residues: CASSLFSLAGGSSYNEQFF. The CDR3 nucleotides are TGTGCCAGCAGCTTGTTTAGCCTAGCGGGGGGGAGCTCCTACAATGAGCAGTTCTTC.

The table lists this clonotype with a few counts. This rearrangement joins TRBV12-3 or TRBV12-4 to TRBJ2-3; tentatively, D is TRBD2 (5 bases). The CDR3 totals 12 residues. Trimming took 3 bases from V and 6 from J, leaving 7 bases between them. The CDR3 nucleotides read TGTGCCAGCAGTTTCGAGCGGGATACGCAGTATTTT. It translates to CASSFERDTQYF.

V and J are TRBV7-8 and TRBJ1-5, with a possible D match to TRBD1 (6 bases). V was trimmed by 5 bases and J by 7 bases, leaving 12 bases between them. Per the germline V gene, CDR1 is SGHVS and CDR2 is FQNEAQ. CDR3 length equals 13 residues. The CDR3 region is CASSAHREQPQHF. Here the CDR3 DNA reads TGTGCCAGCAGCGCACACAGGGAACAGCCCCAGCATTTT.

The V gene is TRBV11-2, the J gene TRBJ2-1, with 8 positions matching TRBD1. Germline V CDR1 and CDR2: SGHAT, FQNNGV. The CDR3 runs to 16 residues. The V gene end was trimmed by 4 bases and the J gene end by 8 bases; junction bases not matched to a gene: 13. The CDR3 nucleotides are TGTGCCAGCAGCTCCCAAGACAGGGGACAGTGGGATGAGCAGTTCTTC. Amino acid sequence: CASSSQDRGQWDEQFF. Based on the CDR3 plus reference TRBV11-2 and TRBJ2-1, the full variable domain is EAGVAQSPRYKIIEKRQSVAFWCNPISGHATLYWYQQILGQGPKLLIQFQNNGVVDDSQLPKDRFSAERLKGVDSTLKIQPAKLEDSAVYLCASSSQDRGQWDEQFFGPGTRLTVL.

This clonotype was counted ten times or more. This chain connects TRBV5-5 to TRBJ1-2; 7 bases fit TRBD1. This CDR3 has 15 amino acids. Germline values: CDR1 SGHKS, CDR2 YYEKEE (reference sequence). V lost 0 bases, J lost 3 bases, and 5 bases stayed unmatched. The CDR3 is CASSLAPGTDYGYTF. The CDR3 bases are TGTGCCAGCAGCTTGGCTCCCGGGACAGACTATGGCTACACCTTC.

This clonotype was recorded at least ten times. V usage is TRBV7-2 and J usage is TRBJ2-5; D assignment may be TRBD1 or TRBD2 (5 bases each). The CDR3 covers 13 residues. The V and J ends lost 7 bases and 9 bases respectively, with 18 bases between them. Germline-derived CDR1 and CDR2 are SGHTA and FQGNSA. The DNA of the CDR3 is TGTGCCAGCATCCCGGGACCGGGTTCGGCCCAGTACTTC. This translates into CASIPGPGSAQYF.

This clonotype was seen a handful of times. This sequence joins TRBV7-2 and TRBJ1-4; 7 bases match TRBD1. This CDR3 region has 14 residues. The germline V gene has CDR1 SGHTA and CDR2 FQGNSA. J was trimmed by 7 bases and V by 6 bases; bases with no gene match: 8. The CDR3 DNA sequence: TGTGCCAGCAGTAAAGGGGGCCCAGGTGAAAAACTGTTTTTT. Its translation is CASSKGGPGEKLFF.

This clonotype was seen ten or more times. This chain connects TRBV7-2 to TRBJ2-1; D gene ambiguous. The CDR3 is 15 residues long. The germline gives CDR1 SGHTA, CDR2 FQGNSA. V dropped 5 bases and J dropped 0 bases, with 11 bases sitting between them. The CDR3 loop is CASSGADSSYNEQFF. The CDR3 DNA is TGTGCCAGCAGCGGAGCTGATAGCTCCTACAATGAGCAGTTCTTC.

At least ten counts were recorded for this clonotype. The CDR3 nucleotides are TGTGCCAGCAGTGAAAGGTCCTATGGCTACACCTTC. Amino acids: CASSERSYGYTF. This chain uses TRBV6-1 with TRBJ1-2; D unresolved. The CDR3 length is 12 residues. From germline, CDR1 is MNHNS and CDR2 SASEGT. The ends were cut back, 2 bases at V and 4 bases at J, with 5 bases in the middle.

This clonotype was observed many times. The CDR3 nucleotides are TGCAGTGCCAGACGTACCTATAATTCACCCCTCCACTTT. Translation: CSARRTYNSPLHF. The gene calls are TRBV20-1 and TRBJ1-6; D is unresolved. Germline CDR1 DFQATT, CDR2 SNEGSKA (reference sequence). V shed 6 bases and J shed 2 bases, with 8 bases lying between them. This CDR3 contains 13 residues.

This chain uses TRBV7-8 with TRBJ1-2; D call uncertain. CDR1 is SGHVS, CDR2 FQNEAQ, per germline. V lost 5 bases, J lost 4 bases, and 11 bases lay in between. The CDR3 consists of 13 residues. The CDR3 protein is CASSPNMGYGYTF. CDR3 coding DNA: TGTGCCAGCAGCCCAAACATGGGCTATGGCTACACCTTC. The whole variable domain, filled in from reference TRBV7-8 and TRBJ1-2, reads GAGVSQSPRYKVAKRGQDVALRCDPISGHVSLFWYQQALGQGPEFLTYFQNEAQLDKSGLPSDRFFAERPEGSVSTLKIQRTQQEDSAVYLCASSPNMGYGYTFGSGTRLTVV.

The J gene is TRBJ2-7, the V gene TRBV25-1; D not resolved. CDR1 and CDR2 from the germline V gene are MGHDK and SYGVNS. The V and J ends lost 5 bases and 7 bases respectively, with 15 bases between them. The CDR3 loop spans 13 amino acids. The CDR3: CASSLPGPMEQYF. CDR3 coding DNA: TGTGCCAGCAGTCTACCCGGGCCGATGGAGCAGTACTTC.

A few counts support this clonotype. The chain carries TRBV7-2 and TRBJ2-5; D is perhaps TRBD1 (6 bases). Trimming cost V 0 bases and J 4 bases, with 9 bases left between them. The CDR3 loop spans 14 amino acids. In germline, CDR1 is SGHTA, CDR2 FQGNSA. CDR3 region: CASSLALQGETQYF. The CDR3 DNA reads as TGTGCCAGCAGCTTAGCGCTACAGGGAGAGACCCAGTACTTC.

The gene calls are TRBV5-1 and TRBJ1-1; D unclear. With 0 bases removed from V and 0 bases from J, the gap between germline ends came to 12 bases. The CDR3 sequence is 16 residues long. Germline V gene lookup returns CDR1 SGHRS and CDR2 YFSETQ. The CDR3 DNA reads TGCGCCAGCAGCTTGGGGAGTCCAGTCATGAACACTGAAGCTTTCTTT. This encodes CASSLGSPVMNTEAFF.

This chain connects TRBV12-3 or TRBV12-4 to TRBJ1-1, with D unresolved. This CDR3 contains 13 residues. With 0 bases removed from V and 8 bases from J, the gap between germline ends came to 10 bases. The CDR3 sequence: CASSLAGRLEAFF. The CDR3 DNA sequence: TGTGCCAGCAGTTTAGCAGGGCGCCTCGAAGCTTTCTTT.

This clonotype occurred many times. The chain combines TRBV5-1 with TRBJ2-1; 9 bases match TRBD2. The CDR3 is 16 residues long. V dropped 2 bases and J dropped 0; count of bases not matched to a gene: 3. Germline CDR1 is SGHRS and CDR2 is YFSETQ. CDR3 nucleotide sequence: TGCGCCAGCAGCTTTAATAGCGGGGGCTCCTACAATGAGCAGTTCTTC. Translation: CASSFNSGGSYNEQFF.

In regard to this clonotype: This may come from a read error, since a much larger clone is one base off. The rearrangement uses TRBV15 and TRBJ1-5; D unclear. This CDR3 comprises 12 residues. V dropped 6 bases and J dropped 5 bases, with 8 bases sitting between them. Per the germline V gene, CDR1 is LNHNV and CDR2 is YYDKDF (reference sequence). CDR3 loop: CATRRGDQPQHF. DNA for the CDR3: TGTGCCACCAGGCGGGGTGATCAGCCCCAGCATTTT.

The gene calls are TRBV6-2 or TRBV6-3 and TRBJ2-1; D is unclear. Germline values: CDR1 MNHEY, CDR2 SVGEGT. This CDR3 region has 12 residues. V lost 2 bases to trimming and J lost 10 bases, with 9 bases between them. The CDR3 DNA follows: TGTGCCAGCAGTTACACCCTGGGGGAGCAGTTCTTC. Encoded protein: CASSYTLGEQFF.

This clonotype was picked up one time. This could be a read error, since a much larger clone is one nucleotide away. The chain joins TRBV20-1 to TRBJ2-7, with 10 bases aligning to TRBD1. The CDR3 has 14 amino acids. The V gene end was trimmed by 1 base and the J gene end by 6 bases; junction bases not matched to a gene: 6. CDR1 and CDR2 (germline): DFQATT, SNEGSKA (reference sequence). In DNA form, the CDR3 reads TGCAGTGCTAGAGTCCTGACAGGGGGCTGCGAGCAGTACTTC. It specifies CSARVLTGGCEQYF.

Here the CDR3 DNA reads TGTGCCAGCAGTCCTCGACTAGCGGGGGTGATAGAGACCCAGTACTTC. This encodes CASSPRLAGVIETQYF. V usage is TRBV27 and J usage is TRBJ2-5; TRBD2 matches at 12 bases. J was trimmed by 4 bases and V by 5 bases; bases with no gene match: 8. This CDR3 region has 16 residues. CDR1 and CDR2 from the germline V gene are MNHEY and SMNVEV (reference sequence).

Comment on this clonotype: At one end, the junction sequence differs from germline, possibly due to a read error. This chain uses TRBV30 with TRBJ2-7, with 7 bases identical to TRBD2. Germline CDR1 GTSNPN, CDR2 SVGIG (reference sequence). This CDR3 region has 12 residues. The CDR3 DNA reads TGTCCCTGGATACTGGGAGCGGGGGAGCAGTACTTC. Protein product: CPWILGAGEQYF.

As concerns this clonotype: A clone one base away is much larger, so this may be a read error. The chain has TRBV24-1 and TRBJ2-5, with TRBD1 as a possible D gene (5 bases). V was pared by 6 bases and J by 5 bases, with 18 bases between. CDR3 length equals 15 residues. The germline V gene has CDR1 KGHDR and CDR2 SFDVKD. The CDR3 loop is CATSPGQAPTETQYF. For the CDR3, the DNA is TGTGCCACCAGTCCCGGACAAGCTCCAACGGAGACCCAGTACTTC.

This clonotype showed up many times. The V call is TRBV5-1, the J call TRBJ2-1; 7 bases are a match to TRBD1. Germline lookup yields CDR1 SGHRS and CDR2 YFSETQ. CDR3 length equals 17 residues. V gave up 4 bases and J gave up 5 bases; unmatched junction bases: 15. CDR3 loop: CASSPLEEKGADNEQFF. The CDR3, as DNA: TGCGCCAGCAGCCCACTCGAGGAGAAGGGGGCGGACAATGAGCAGTTCTTC. The whole variable domain, filled in from reference TRBV5-1 and TRBJ2-1, reads KAGVTQTPRYLIKTRGQQVTLSCSPISGHRSVSWYQQTPGQGLQFLFEYFSETQRNKGNFPGRFSGRQFSNSRSEMNVSTLELGDSALYLCASSPLEEKGADNEQFFGPGTRLTVL.